The present T cell receptor beta chain was sequenced within a study of technical replicates of blood from a few donors. The table came from immunoSEQ multiplex PCR; TCRdb's copy has only in-frame clones and leaves some out. The sample shows tens of thousands of clones, 75% to 90% of them seen only once. CDR3 length: 14 amino acids. CDR1 and CDR2 (germline): GTSNPN, SVGIG (reference sequence). V lost 3 bases to trimming and J lost 6 bases, with 15 bases between them. Sequencing used PBMCs. The chain is built from TRBV30 and TRBJ2-1, with D maybe TRBD2 (5 bases). The receptor comes from a human donor in good health. Some clones in this sample may be carry-over from other donors' samples. The chain's CDR3 is CAWSPRGKFNEQFF. The DNA for the CDR3 is TGTGCCTGGAGCCCTCGGGGAAAATTCAATGAGCAGTTCTTC.